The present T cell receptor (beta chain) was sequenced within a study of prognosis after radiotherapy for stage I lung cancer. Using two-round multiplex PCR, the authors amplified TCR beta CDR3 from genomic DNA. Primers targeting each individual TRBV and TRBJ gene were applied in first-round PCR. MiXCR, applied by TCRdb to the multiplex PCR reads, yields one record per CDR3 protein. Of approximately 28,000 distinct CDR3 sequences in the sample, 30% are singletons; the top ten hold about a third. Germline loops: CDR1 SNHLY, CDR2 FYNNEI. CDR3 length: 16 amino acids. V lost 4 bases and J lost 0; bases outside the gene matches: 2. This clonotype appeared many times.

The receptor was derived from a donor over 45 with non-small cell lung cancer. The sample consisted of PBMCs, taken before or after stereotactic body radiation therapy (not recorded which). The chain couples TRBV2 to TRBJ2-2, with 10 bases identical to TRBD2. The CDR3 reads CASSGTSGANTGELFF. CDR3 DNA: TGTGCCAGCAGTGGGACTAGCGGAGCGAACACCGGGGAGCTGTTTTTT.